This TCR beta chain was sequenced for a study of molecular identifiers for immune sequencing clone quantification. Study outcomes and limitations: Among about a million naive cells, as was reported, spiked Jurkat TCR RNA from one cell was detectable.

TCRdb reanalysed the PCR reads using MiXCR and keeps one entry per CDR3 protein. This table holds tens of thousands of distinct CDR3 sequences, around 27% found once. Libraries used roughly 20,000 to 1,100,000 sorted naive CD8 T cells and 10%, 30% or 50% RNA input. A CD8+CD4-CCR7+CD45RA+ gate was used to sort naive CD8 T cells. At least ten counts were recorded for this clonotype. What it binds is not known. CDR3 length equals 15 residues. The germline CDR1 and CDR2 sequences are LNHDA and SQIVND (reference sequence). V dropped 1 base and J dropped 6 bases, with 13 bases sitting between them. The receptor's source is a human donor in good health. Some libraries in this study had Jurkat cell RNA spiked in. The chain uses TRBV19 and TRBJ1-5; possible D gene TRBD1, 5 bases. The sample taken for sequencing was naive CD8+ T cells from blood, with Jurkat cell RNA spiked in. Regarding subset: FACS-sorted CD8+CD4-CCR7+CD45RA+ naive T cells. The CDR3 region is CASSIGDRAIQPQHF. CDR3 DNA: TGTGCCAGTAGTATAGGGGACCGAGCGATTCAGCCCCAGCATTTT. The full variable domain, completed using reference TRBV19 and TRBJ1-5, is DGGITQSPKYLFRKEGQNVTLSCEQNLNHDAMYWYRQDPGQGLRLIYYSQIVNDFQKGDIAEGYSVSREKKESFPLTVTSAQKNPTAFYLCASSIGDRAIQPQHFGDGTRLSIL.